This T cell receptor beta chain was recovered during a study of tumor-infiltrating lymphocytes in primary liver carcinoma. Study-level background: The cohort included men and women aged 30 to 69 years.

The input was approximately 500 ng total RNA; TCR beta cDNA was made from it with a constant-region primer. Slightly modified ARM-PCR served as the procedure for the TCR beta libraries. These libraries came from three rounds of nested multiplex PCR. PCR rounds one and two used TRBV1-TRBV30 forward primers with a C-beta reverse primer for around 11 cycles each. TCRdb analysed the multiplex PCR reads with MiXCR anew, one entry per CDR3 protein. The sample comprises approximately 210,000 distinct CDR3 sequences, less than 75% of which are singletons, and approximately 7% rests with the top ten. Unsorted whole blood supplied the RNA, and germline DNA was extracted too. Patients had chronic HBV infection and were treatment-naive. Between the trimmed V and J ends, which lost 2 bases and 6 bases, there was a span of 16 bases. There are 16 residues in the CDR3. This clonotype came up many times.

The source of this sequence is a woman aged 60-70 years with primary liver carcinoma and hepatitis B virus infection. Material: peripheral blood. The chain combines TRBV12-3 or TRBV12-4 with TRBJ2-2; D is possibly TRBD1 or TRBD2 (6 bases each). The CDR3 DNA reads TGTGCCAGCAGTTTAACGGGAGCAGGGGAGGCCGGGGAGCTGTTTTTT. Protein sequence: CASSLTGAGEAGELFF.